These 23 T cell receptor beta chains were sequenced from one sample in a study of blood T cell repertoires in COVID-19. The repertoire was sequenced with immunoSEQ multiplex PCR; TCRdb's copy has only in-frame clones and lacks some. The sample includes some 180,000 clones, 75% to 85% seen only once; the top ten take roughly 11%. The sample taken for sequencing was peripheral blood. The source is a woman aged 40-49 years with COVID-19, enrolled during active disease.

The chain is built from TRBV27 and TRBJ2-5; 8 positions agree with TRBD2. The CDR3 has 14 residues. Trimming removed 4 bases from V and 5 bases from J; junction bases left unmatched: 6. Germline-derived CDR1 and CDR2 are MNHEY and SMNVEV (reference sequence). The CDR3: CASSSPTSVETQYF. DNA of the CDR3: TGTGCCAGCAGTTCTCCGACTAGCGTGGAGACCCAGTACTTC.

This chain connects TRBV7-9 to TRBJ2-1, with TRBD2 matching over 7 bases. The CDR3 is 14 amino acids. Germline CDR1 is SEHNR and CDR2 is FQNEAQ (reference sequence). The V and J ends lost 10 bases and 0 bases, in that order; junction bases with no gene match: 6. The CDR3 bases are TGTGCCACCGCCCTAGCGGACTCCTACAATGAGCAGTTCTTC. This translates into CATALADSYNEQFF.

The V gene is TRBV24-1, the J gene TRBJ2-1; TRBD1 might be the D (6 bases). Between the trimmed V and J ends, which lost 8 bases and 1 base, there was a span of 32 bases. This CDR3 is 21 amino acids long. Per germline, CDR1 KGHDR and CDR2 SFDVKD. The CDR3 here is CATTTSLFRGRPQGSYNEQFF. The CDR3 nucleotides are TGTGCCACCACCACCTCGCTGTTCAGGGGACGGCCCCAGGGGTCCTACAATGAGCAGTTCTTC.

This sequence joins TRBV2 and TRBJ2-2; 11 bases fit TRBD2. The CDR3 sequence is 16 residues long. Germline V gene data show CDR1 as SNHLY and CDR2 as FYNNEI. Trimming cost V 5 bases and J 6 bases; bases outside gene matches: 8. CDR3 sequence: CASSYNLAGGSGELFF. As DNA, the CDR3 is TGTGCCAGCAGTTATAATCTAGCGGGGGGTTCCGGGGAGCTGTTTTTT.

This clone is a singleton in its sample. The chain has TRBV19 and TRBJ2-1, with D perhaps TRBD1 (5 bases). CDR1 is LNHDA and CDR2 is SQIVND in the germline V gene (reference sequence). The CDR3 is made up of 16 amino acids. The V gene lost 0 bases and the J gene lost 0 bases, with 9 bases spanning the gap. In DNA form, the CDR3 reads TGTGCCAGTAGTATAGACAGGGCAGTCTCCTACAATGAGCAGTTCTTC. This gives the protein CASSIDRAVSYNEQFF.

The gene calls are TRBV4-2 and TRBJ2-3; 9 nucleotides match TRBD2. The CDR3 length is 17 residues. Trimming took 0 bases from V and 4 from J; bases not matched to a gene: 8. Germline CDR1 LGHNA, CDR2 YNFKEQ. The CDR3 nucleotides read TGTGCCAGCAGCCAAGAAAGCGGGACTAGCTCCTCAGATACGCAGTATTTT. Protein product: CASSQESGTSSSDTQYF.

The CDR3 reads CASSPSGASYNEQFF. The CDR3 DNA is TGTGCCAGCAGCCCTAGCGGGGCCTCCTACAATGAGCAGTTCTTC. This rearrangement joins TRBV7-9 to TRBJ2-1, with 9 positions matching TRBD2. Germline CDR1 reads SEHNR; CDR2 reads FQNEAQ (reference sequence). The trim removed 5 bases at V and 0 bases at J, leaving 2 bases unmatched. The CDR3 is 15 residues long.

The J gene is TRBJ1-4, the V gene TRBV2, with a possible D match to TRBD1 (5 bases). The germline V and J ends were trimmed by 3 bases and 0 bases, with 14 bases remaining between them. This CDR3 has 17 amino acids. Germline CDR1 reads SNHLY; CDR2 reads FYNNEI. The CDR3 DNA is TGTGCCAGCAGTGAGGTGGGACTCCTGGCAACTAATGAAAAACTGTTTTTT. Translating gives CASSEVGLLATNEKLFF.

The V and J genes are TRBV6-5 and TRBJ1-2, with 9 bases identical to TRBD1. The CDR3 has 13 residues. CDR1 and CDR2 (germline): MNHEY, SVGAGI. V was pared by 8 bases and J by 8 bases, with 9 bases of the junction left unmatched. The CDR3 bases are TGTGCCAGCGCAACAGGACAGGGGCGAGGCTACACCTTC. This codes for CASATGQGRGYTF.

The CDR3 sequence is CASSETGLTGELFF. The CDR3, as DNA: TGTGCCAGCAGTGAAACAGGGCTCACCGGGGAGCTGTTTTTT. The J gene is TRBJ2-2, the V gene TRBV2, with D possibly being TRBD1 (6 bases). From germline, CDR1 is SNHLY and CDR2 FYNNEI. Trimming stripped 2 bases from V and 4 bases from J, with 8 bases between. The CDR3 is 14 residues long.

V usage is TRBV29-1 and J usage is TRBJ2-1, with 7 bases aligning to TRBD1. The V gene's germline CDR1 is SQVTM and CDR2 ANQGSEA. V shed 7 bases, J shed 3 bases, and the junction held 15 bases outside the gene matches. The CDR3 is made up of 16 amino acids. The CDR3 region is CSARLGTDIYYNEQFF. CDR3 nucleotides: TGCAGCGCCCGACTTGGGACAGATATTTACTACAATGAGCAGTTCTTC.

The table lists this clone with a count of one. CDR3 sequence reads: CASSIPYGYNEQFF. CDR3 DNA sequence: TGTGCCAGTAGTATCCCGTACGGGTACAATGAGCAGTTCTTC. V is TRBV19 and J is TRBJ2-1; D remains unclear. The V gene lost 3 bases and the J gene lost 4 bases, with 10 bases spanning the gap. Germline CDR1 is LNHDA and CDR2 is SQIVND (reference sequence). CDR3 length equals 14 residues. The whole variable domain, remainder taken from reference TRBV19 and TRBJ2-1, is DGGITQSPKYLFRKEGQNVTLSCEQNLNHDAMYWYRQDPGQGLRLIYYSQIVNDFQKGDIAEGYSVSREKKESFPLTVTSAQKNPTAFYLCASSIPYGYNEQFFGPGTRLTVL.

This clone was observed a single time. This sequence joins TRBV7-2 and TRBJ2-1; 7 positions agree with TRBD2. The V segment lost 2 bases and the J segment 7 bases; nucleotides outside the gene matches: 5. There are 14 residues in the CDR3. Germline loops: CDR1 SGHTA, CDR2 FQGNSA. The CDR3 is CASSLSGGKNEQFF. The CDR3, as DNA: TGTGCCAGCAGCTTATCGGGGGGAAAAAATGAGCAGTTCTTC.

This clone was picked up a small number of times. The germline gene is not matched at one end of the junction; a read error may be the cause. The chain carries TRBV27 and TRBJ2-1; D gene unclear. This CDR3 is built from 11 residues. Germline CDR1 reads MNHEY; CDR2 reads SMNVEV (reference sequence). CDR3 loop: CASSQYKEQFF. CDR3 coding DNA: TGTGCCAGCAGTCAGTACAAGGAGCAGTTCTTC.

This clone was seen a few times. The V and J genes are TRBV19 and TRBJ2-3; weak D call: TRBD2 (7 bases). The CDR3 has 15 amino acids. Germline V gives CDR1 LNHDA, CDR2 SQIVND (reference sequence). Trimming stripped 3 bases from V and 3 bases from J, with 13 bases between. The CDR3 region has the DNA TGTGCCAGTAGTATTGGGGGGGCCGGGACAGATACGCAGTATTTT. This sequence encodes CASSIGGAGTDTQYF.

The rearrangement uses TRBV7-2 and TRBJ1-5; perhaps TRBD1 as D (6 bases). Germline V CDR1 and CDR2: SGHTA, FQGNSA. V gave up 2 bases and J gave up 4 bases, with 12 bases separating them. The CDR3 length is 15 residues. CDR3 DNA sequence: TGTGCCAGCAGCTTAAAGGGGCAGGGGAATCAGCCCCAGCATTTT. Its protein is CASSLKGQGNQPQHF.

This chain uses TRBV27 with TRBJ2-7, with 7 bases lining up with TRBD1. The germline V gene has CDR1 MNHEY and CDR2 SMNVEV (reference sequence). The CDR3 length is 15 residues. J was trimmed by 4 bases and V by 5 bases; bases with no gene match: 11. CDR3 coding DNA: TGTGCCAGCAGTCTAATTCTCCGGACAGGTTACGAGCAGTACTTC. Protein: CASSLILRTGYEQYF.

The V and J genes are TRBV28 and TRBJ2-1; the match to TRBD2 covers 13 bases. V shed 8 bases and J 0 bases; nucleotides not matched to a gene: 13. The CDR3 is made up of 19 amino acids. Germline-derived CDR1 and CDR2 are MDHEN and SYDVKM. CDR3 loop: CASGYSGLAGRVSYNEQFF. In nucleotides, the CDR3 is TGTGCCAGCGGGTACTCGGGACTAGCGGGAAGGGTCTCCTACAATGAGCAGTTCTTC.

The rearrangement joins TRBV5-6 to TRBJ2-1, with TRBD2 matching 7 bases. The CDR3 has 14 amino acids. In germline, CDR1 is SGHDT, CDR2 YYEEEE. V trimming: 2 bases; J trimming: 6 bases; junction bases outside the gene matches: 5. The CDR3 coding sequence is TGTGCCAGCAGCTTTTCAGCGGGGATCAATGAGCAGTTCTTC. Its translation: CASSFSAGINEQFF.

The chain carries TRBV6-4 and TRBJ2-3; D is uncertain. Trimming shortened V by 5 bases and J by 0 bases, and 6 bases separated the two germline ends. Germline values: CDR1 MRHNA, CDR2 SNTAGT. The CDR3 runs 13 residues. CDR3 loop: CASSMASTDTQYF. CDR3 sequence (DNA): TGTGCCAGCAGTATGGCAAGCACAGATACGCAGTATTTT.

The J gene is TRBJ2-5, the V gene TRBV5-1, with TRBD2 matching 13 bases. The CDR3 is made up of 14 amino acids. Germline loops: CDR1 SGHRS, CDR2 YFSETQ. V lost 6 bases and J lost 5; bases outside the gene matches: 4. The CDR3 here is CASTTGLAGETQYF. CDR3 coding DNA: TGCGCCAGCACAACGGGACTAGCGGGGGAGACCCAGTACTTC.

The rearrangement joins TRBV28 to TRBJ2-1, with TRBD2 identical over 10 bases. The CDR3 sequence is 17 residues long. In germline, CDR1 is MDHEN, CDR2 SYDVKM. V was pared by 0 bases and J by 8 bases, with 10 bases of the junction left unmatched. The CDR3 coding sequence is TGTGCCAGCAGTTTATGGGCTAGCGGGAGTGGTGTTGATGAGCAGTTCTTC. Amino acids: CASSLWASGSGVDEQFF. Full variable domain (rest looked up from reference TRBV28 and TRBJ2-1): DVKVTQSSRYLVKRTGEKVFLECVQDMDHENMFWYRQDPGLGLRLIYFSYDVKMKEKGDIPEGYSVSREKKERFSLILESASTNQTSMYLCASSLWASGSGVDEQFFGPGTRLTVL.

The chain combines TRBV18 with TRBJ1-3; 8 bases agree with TRBD1. Looked up from germline, CDR1 is KGHSH and CDR2 is LQKENI. With V trimmed by 4 bases and J by 0 bases, 8 bases remained unmatched. The CDR3 spans 17 residues. Here the CDR3 DNA reads TGTGCCAGCTCACGAGCAGGACAGGGAAGCTCTGGAAACACCATATATTTT. It translates to CASSRAGQGSSGNTIYF. Combining the CDR3 with reference TRBV18 and TRBJ1-3 gives the whole variable domain NAGVMQNPRHLVRRRGQEARLRCSPMKGHSHVYWYRQLPEEGLKFMVYLQKENIIDESGMPKERFSAEFPKEGPSILRIQQVVRGDSAAYFCASSRAGQGSSGNTIYFGEGSWLTVV.